Described below is a single T cell receptor (beta chain) sequence and its context. Germline V gene data show CDR1 as SGHNT and CDR2 as YENEEA. Trimming took 4 bases from V and 5 from J; bases not matched to a gene: 12. The CDR3 is 16 amino acids. In the authors' methods: Estimated nucleated cell counts came from reference gene primer amplification. Profiling relied on immunoSEQ multiplex PCR, and the TCRdb table lists in-frame clones only, not all of them. The DNA gave D and trimming, while V, J and clone size come from that table. The sample comprises around 400,000 clones, roughly 87% of which are singletons, and less than 6% rests with the top ten. The data belong to a study of blood T cell repertoires in COVID-19. At the level of the study: Sites across the United States, Italy and Spain contributed samples from acute and convalescent COVID-19.

Clinical history reported by participants formed the basis on which cohorts were assigned. Cohort 3 donors counted as recovered after two negative PCRs, clearance, or resolved symptoms. This receptor was obtained from a woman aged 45-65 years who had recovered from COVID-19. The chain employs TRBV11-3 and TRBJ1-1; 8 positions match TRBD1. Sequencing was performed on PBMCs or T cells enriched from blood (not recorded which). The CDR3 DNA reads TGTGCCAGCAGCTCTCCCCCTGGACAGGGAAGTACTGAAGCTTTCTTT. This gives the protein CASSSPPGQGSTEAFF.